This entry lists 20 T cell receptor beta chains sequenced from one sample in a study of blood T cell repertoires in COVID-19. The data were produced by immunoSEQ multiplex PCR, yet TCRdb's version contains in-frame clones alone and is incomplete. This sample has hundreds of thousands of clones, with approximately 82% found just once. Sequenced: peripheral blood. All receptors come from a woman older than 75 with acute or convalescent COVID-19.

The CDR3 DNA is TGTGCCAGCAGCTTAGAAACGGGAGGGGGCACAGATACGCAGTATTTT. Encoded protein: CASSLETGGGTDTQYF. The rearrangement joins TRBV7-9 to TRBJ2-3, with 8 nucleotides matching TRBD2. Trimming took 1 base from V and 1 from J; bases not matched to a gene: 4. The CDR3 is 16 amino acids. From germline, CDR1 is SEHNR and CDR2 FQNEAQ (reference sequence).

The rearrangement joins TRBV6-1 to TRBJ1-2; no clear D gene. From germline, CDR1 is MNHNS and CDR2 SASEGT. V gave up 2 bases and J gave up 2 bases, with 6 bases separating them. The CDR3 is 13 residues long. CDR3 nucleotide sequence: TGTGCCAGCAGTGAACGGGAAAACTATGGCTACACCTTC. This sequence encodes CASSERENYGYTF.

The chain's CDR3 is CASSQDWTGRNNEQFF. The CDR3, as DNA: TGCGCCAGCAGCCAAGATTGGACAGGGCGCAACAATGAGCAGTTCTTC. V is TRBV4-1 and J is TRBJ2-1, with 8 bases aligning to TRBD1. With 0 bases clipped from V and 5 bases from J, the junction kept 6 bases outside the gene matches. The CDR3 runs to 16 residues. Germline V lookup: CDR1 MGHRA, CDR2 YSYEKL.

The V call is TRBV18, the J call TRBJ1-1, with 8 bases aligning to TRBD1. J was trimmed by 12 bases and V by 5 bases; bases with no gene match: 8. This CDR3 is built from 12 residues. CDR1 KGHSH and CDR2 LQKENI come from the germline V gene. The CDR3 sequence is CASSSGQAKTFF. The CDR3 DNA follows: TGTGCCAGCTCATCGGGACAGGCTAAAACTTTCTTT.

J is TRBJ2-3 and V is TRBV2; TRBD1 might be the D (6 bases). Trimming removed 6 bases at V and 4 bases at J, with 20 bases between. The germline CDR1 and CDR2 sequences are SNHLY and FYNNEI. This CDR3 is built from 16 residues. The CDR3 region has the DNA TGTGCCAGCAGCAGAGAACAGGGAAGAGAAGCAGATACGCAGTATTTT. Translated: CASSREQGREADTQYF.

The V call is TRBV29-1, the J call TRBJ2-1, with D tentatively TRBD2 (6 bases). The CDR3 spans 12 residues. CDR1 and CDR2 (germline): SQVTM, ANQGSEA. Trimming cost V 4 bases and J 7 bases, with 11 bases left between them. CDR3 in amino acids: CSVVLAKNEQFF. CDR3 nucleotide sequence: TGCAGCGTTGTCCTAGCGAAGAATGAGCAGTTCTTC.

The chain links TRBV6-5 to TRBJ1-6, with 7 nucleotides matching TRBD1. With 6 bases clipped from V and 6 bases from J, the junction kept 8 bases outside the gene matches. This CDR3 is built from 15 residues. Per the germline V gene, CDR1 is MNHEY and CDR2 is SVGAGI. CDR3 DNA sequence: TGTGCCAGCAGGCCGCTGACAGGGTTTAATTCACCCCTCCACTTT. Protein sequence: CASRPLTGFNSPLHF.

The chain couples TRBV5-3 to TRBJ1-1, with TRBD1 matching 7 bases. TRBV5-3 is placed among ORFs of uncertain function. The CDR3 contains 15 residues. The trim removed 0 bases at V and 1 base at J, leaving 3 bases unmatched. CDR3 coding DNA: TGTGCCAGAAGCTTGGCCGGGACAGCGAACACTGAAGCTTTCTTT. It translates to CARSLAGTANTEAFF.

This chain joins TRBV5-1 and TRBJ1-1, with D possibly being TRBD1 (5 bases). From germline, CDR1 is SGHRS and CDR2 YFSETQ. This CDR3 is built from 14 residues. V dropped 5 bases and J dropped 4 bases, with 15 bases sitting between them. Here the CDR3 reads CASSYGARGTEAFF. The CDR3 DNA follows: TGCGCCAGCAGTTATGGTGCTAGGGGCACTGAAGCTTTCTTT.

There are a few counts of this clone. The chain combines TRBV4-3 with TRBJ1-2; no definite D call. CDR1 is LGHNA, CDR2 YSLEER, per germline. CDR3 length: 14 residues. V lost 0 bases, J lost 6 bases, and 11 bases lay in between. The CDR3 region is CASSQDRWLNGYTF. Here the CDR3 DNA reads TGCGCCAGCAGCCAAGATCGGTGGTTGAATGGCTACACCTTC.

This rearrangement joins TRBV4-2 to TRBJ2-7, with D perhaps TRBD2 (5 bases). V was clipped by 0 bases and J by 7 bases, with 7 bases between them. In germline, CDR1 is LGHNA, CDR2 YNFKEQ. This CDR3 has 12 amino acids. Here the CDR3 DNA reads TGTGCCAGCAGCCAAGATCGAGGGGAGCAGTACTTC. This translates into CASSQDRGEQYF.

This clone appeared a few times. This chain joins TRBV18 and TRBJ1-1; no reliable D call. Germline assignment: CDR1 KGHSH and CDR2 LQKENI. Trimming shortened V by 2 bases and J by 0 bases, and 10 bases separated the two germline ends. The CDR3 runs 15 residues. In DNA form, the CDR3 reads TGTGCCAGCTCACCAACCCCGCGAGTGAACACTGAAGCTTTCTTT. It yields the protein CASSPTPRVNTEAFF.

The genes are TRBV6-1 and TRBJ1-2; TRBD1 aligns across 7 bases. Germline V gene sequence: CDR1 MNHNS, CDR2 SASEGT. Trimming at V came to 2 bases and at J to 4 bases, leaving 13 bases not matched to a gene. The CDR3 is made up of 17 amino acids. The CDR3 DNA reads TGTGCCAGCAGTGAATTTACAGGGGTTAGTTTCCCCTATGGCTACACCTTC. It codes for CASSEFTGVSFPYGYTF.

This rearrangement joins TRBV19 to TRBJ1-3; 8 nucleotides line up with TRBD1. The germline gives CDR1 LNHDA, CDR2 SQIVND (reference sequence). Trimming removed 5 bases from V and 2 bases from J; junction bases left unmatched: 5. This CDR3 region has 15 residues. The CDR3 DNA sequence: TGTGCCAGTAGTCCGCGGACAGGGCCTGGAAACACCATATATTTT. This sequence encodes CASSPRTGPGNTIYF.

This clone was counted once. The chain recombines TRBV7-3 with TRBJ2-1; TRBD1 matches 10 bases. Germline V gives CDR1 SGHTA, CDR2 FQGTGA. The CDR3 is 15 amino acids. V shed 5 bases, J shed 4 bases, and the junction held 5 bases outside the gene matches. In nucleotides, the CDR3 is TGTGCCAGCAGCCAAGGGACAGGGGATTACAATGAGCAGTTCTTC. It yields the protein CASSQGTGDYNEQFF.

The V and J genes are TRBV5-8 and TRBJ2-3, with a weak D call TRBD2 (6 bases). Deletions cut 5 bases from V and 0 bases from J, with 13 bases between. CDR1 is SGHTS, CDR2 YDEGEE, per germline. The CDR3 is made up of 15 amino acids. CDR3 in amino acids: CASRTGGGSTDTQYF. The CDR3 bases are TGTGCCAGCAGGACCGGTGGGGGGAGCACAGATACGCAGTATTTT.

The rearrangement joins TRBV7-9 to TRBJ1-2, with TRBD1 identical over 8 bases. V shed 5 bases and J 3 bases; nucleotides not matched to a gene: 14. Germline CDR1 reads SEHNR; CDR2 reads FQNEAQ (reference sequence). The length of the CDR3 is 17 residues. CDR3 in DNA: TGTGCCAGCAGCAACCATCCCGGGACAGGCTTGGACTATGGCTACACCTTC. As protein: CASSNHPGTGLDYGYTF.

The chain has TRBV7-2 and TRBJ1-1, with D uncertain. The CDR3 totals 13 residues. Germline loops: CDR1 SGHTA, CDR2 FQGNSA. Deletions cut 4 bases from V and 0 bases from J, with 6 bases between. The CDR3 spells CASSSTMNTEAFF. In nucleotides, the CDR3 is TGTGCCAGCAGCTCAACAATGAACACTGAAGCTTTCTTT.

The chain couples TRBV7-2 to TRBJ1-2; TRBD1 aligns across 7 bases. The trim removed 1 base at V and 2 bases at J, leaving 16 bases unmatched. The V gene's germline CDR1 is SGHTA and CDR2 FQGNSA. The CDR3 consists of 19 residues. This chain's CDR3 is CASSLGESGQLPENYGYTF. Here the CDR3 DNA reads TGTGCCAGCAGCTTAGGAGAATCGGGACAGCTACCTGAGAACTATGGCTACACCTTC. The full variable domain, with the rest looked up from reference TRBV7-2 and TRBJ1-2, is GAGVSQSPSNKVTEKGKDVELRCDPISGHTALYWYRQSLGQGLEFLIYFQGNSAPDKSGLPSDRFSAERTGGSVSTLTIQRTQQEDSAVYLCASSLGESGQLPENYGYTFGSGTRLTVV.

The chain recombines TRBV30 with TRBJ2-7; no clear D. The CDR3 contains 13 residues. V was cut by 0 bases and J by 5 bases, with 11 bases left in between. Germline assignment: CDR1 GTSNPN and CDR2 SVGIG (reference sequence). In DNA, the CDR3 is TGTGCCTGGAGTGTAATACGAGGTGACGAGCAGTACTTC. Translated, it gives CAWSVIRGDEQYF.